This passage covers 20 T cell receptor beta chains from one sample sequenced in a study of T-cell reconstitution after alpha-beta-depleted transplantation in children. Using unique molecular identifiers, the investigators prepared the TCRbeta library. Using its own MiXCR run on the PCR reads, TCRdb lists one record per CDR3 protein. Of some 300,000 distinct CDR3 sequences in the sample, 10% were seen once. Material: PBMCs from the stem cell graft donor, obtained from the stem cell graft. The receptor set was obtained from a human donor who donated a stem cell graft to a child with acute lymphoblastic leukemia.

This clonotype was counted at least ten times. The chain recombines TRBV5-1 with TRBJ2-5, with 11 positions matching TRBD2. The V gene end was trimmed by 4 bases and the J gene end by 5 bases; junction bases not matched to a gene: 7. In germline, CDR1 is SGHRS, CDR2 YFSETQ. This CDR3 is 15 amino acids long. CDR3 loop: CASSSTSGRGETQYF. The CDR3 region has the DNA TGCGCCAGCAGCAGCACTAGCGGGAGAGGTGAGACCCAGTACTTC. Drawing the rest from reference TRBV5-1 and TRBJ2-5, the complete variable domain is KAGVTQTPRYLIKTRGQQVTLSCSPISGHRSVSWYQQTPGQGLQFLFEYFSETQRNKGNFPGRFSGRQFSNSRSEMNVSTLELGDSALYLCASSSTSGRGETQYFGPGTRLLVL.

This chain's CDR3 is CASRPGTDEKLFF. CDR3 bases: TGTGCCAGCAGACCCGGGACAGATGAAAAACTGTTTTTT. This chain uses TRBV7-8 with TRBJ1-4; 7 nucleotides align to TRBD1. V lost 6 bases, J lost 6 bases, and 4 bases stayed unmatched. Germline V gene sequence: CDR1 SGHVS, CDR2 FQNEAQ. This CDR3 spans 13 amino acids.

This clonotype appeared many times. The chain uses TRBV2 and TRBJ2-3; tentative D call: TRBD2 (5 bases). The CDR3 runs to 16 residues. Trimming pared 0 bases from V and 0 bases from J, leaving 10 bases between. CDR1 SNHLY and CDR2 FYNNEI come from the germline V gene. The CDR3 DNA sequence: TGTGCCAGCAGTGAAGCGTGGCGGGTTAGCACAGATACGCAGTATTTT. Amino acid sequence: CASSEAWRVSTDTQYF.

The rearrangement uses TRBV30 and TRBJ2-5; a possible D gene is TRBD2 (5 bases). V lost 1 base to trimming and J lost 5 bases, with 11 bases between them. Germline assignment: CDR1 GTSNPN and CDR2 SVGIG (reference sequence). This CDR3 has 13 residues. The CDR3 region has the DNA TGTGCCTGGAGTGGGAGGATGGAGGAGACCCAGTACTTC. Amino acids: CAWSGRMEETQYF.

This sequence joins TRBV20-1 and TRBJ2-7, with TRBD2 identical over 9 bases. CDR1 is DFQATT, CDR2 SNEGSKA, per germline (reference sequence). The length of the CDR3 is 17 residues. V lost 6 bases to trimming and J lost 2 bases; unmatched junction nucleotides: 17. This CDR3 is CSAGEVPTREGPYEQYF. CDR3 nucleotides: TGCAGTGCAGGAGAGGTTCCGACGCGGGAGGGCCCCTACGAGCAGTACTTC.

This clonotype was counted at least ten times. The genes are TRBV7-9 and TRBJ2-7, with D tentatively TRBD1 (6 bases). The germline V and J ends were trimmed by 6 bases and 0 bases, with 21 bases remaining between them. The CDR3 spans 17 residues. Germline V gives CDR1 SEHNR, CDR2 FQNEAQ (reference sequence). The CDR3 protein is CASRGTNQGRSSYEQYF. In DNA form, the CDR3 reads TGTGCCAGCAGGGGAACCAACCAGGGGCGAAGCTCCTACGAGCAGTACTTC.

This clonotype was counted ten times or more. The V gene is TRBV27, the J gene TRBJ2-1; D remains unclear. The V end lost 7 bases, the J end lost 9 bases, and 10 bases lay between the germline ends. The CDR3 spans 11 residues. Germline CDR1 is MNHEY and CDR2 is SMNVEV (reference sequence). The CDR3 sequence: CASTLSGEQFF. The CDR3 DNA sequence: TGTGCCAGCACTCTTTCGGGTGAGCAGTTCTTC.

This rearrangement joins TRBV9 to TRBJ2-5; weak D call: TRBD2 (5 bases). Germline CDR1 SGDLS, CDR2 YYNGEE. V gave up 3 bases and J gave up 3 bases, with 21 bases separating them. The CDR3 loop spans 17 amino acids. CDR3 coding DNA: TGTGCCAGCAGCGAGACCGGGTCCCCCCCGAGGGAAGAGACCCAGTACTTC. Amino acids: CASSETGSPPREETQYF.

This clonotype has just a few counts. The chain carries TRBV28 and TRBJ2-5; weak D call: TRBD1 (5 bases). The CDR3 totals 16 residues. Trimming removed 2 bases at V and 1 base at J, with 14 bases between. Germline lookup yields CDR1 MDHEN and CDR2 SYDVKM. As DNA, the CDR3 is TGTGCCAGCAGTTTACCCTCCCCGCAGGGCCAAGAGACCCAGTACTTC. Amino acids: CASSLPSPQGQETQYF. The variable domain in full, completed from reference TRBV28 and TRBJ2-5, reads DVKVTQSSRYLVKRTGEKVFLECVQDMDHENMFWYRQDPGLGLRLIYFSYDVKMKEKGDIPEGYSVSREKKERFSLILESASTNQTSMYLCASSLPSPQGQETQYFGPGTRLLVL.

The chain has TRBV5-6 and TRBJ1-5; D gene unclear. CDR1 and CDR2 from the germline V gene are SGHDT and YYEEEE. V was trimmed by 4 bases and J by 4 bases, leaving 15 bases between them. The CDR3 spans 15 residues. The CDR3 DNA is TGTGCCAGCAGCATCAAAACGGGGATTAATCAGCCCCAGCATTTT. Amino acids: CASSIKTGINQPQHF.

This clonotype was observed a handful of times. The genes are TRBV10-2 and TRBJ2-2; D is uncertain. Germline V gene data show CDR1 as WSHSY and CDR2 as SAAADI. Trimming took off 8 bases at V and 1 base at J, with 11 bases between the two ends. The CDR3 covers 14 residues. CDR3 coding DNA: TGCGCCAGCCGTTCGTTCGGGAACACCGGGGAGCTGTTTTTT. It translates to CASRSFGNTGELFF.

A few counts support this clonotype. The V and J genes are TRBV12-3 or TRBV12-4 and TRBJ2-7; no reliable D call. Trimming took 0 bases from V and 6 from J, leaving 9 bases between them. The CDR3 length is 13 residues. The CDR3 sequence is CASSLAIGREQYF. The CDR3 DNA reads as TGTGCCAGCAGTTTAGCGATAGGCCGCGAGCAGTACTTC.

This clonotype has a count of ten or more. This chain connects TRBV7-6 to TRBJ2-3; D is ambiguous. The CDR3 consists of 12 residues. Trimming took 2 bases from V and 7 from J, leaving 7 bases between them. Germline-derived CDR1 and CDR2 are SGHVS and FNYEAQ. For the CDR3, the DNA is TGTGCCAGCAGCTTAAGTGGGAATACGCAGTATTTT. As protein: CASSLSGNTQYF.

This clonotype was observed a few times. DNA for the CDR3: TGTGCCAGCAGTAGGGGGACAGGGGCACGGGGGCAGTACTTC. Translating gives CASSRGTGARGQYF. The gene calls are TRBV27 and TRBJ2-7; TRBD1 aligns across 10 bases. V lost 5 bases, J lost 9 bases, and 10 bases stayed unmatched. CDR1 and CDR2 (germline): MNHEY, SMNVEV (reference sequence). There are 14 residues in the CDR3.

The chain carries TRBV6-5 and TRBJ2-1; D remains unclear. Trimming removed 4 bases from V and 7 bases from J, with 17 bases in between. CDR1 and CDR2 (germline): MNHEY, SVGAGI. The CDR3 covers 15 residues. CDR3 DNA: TGTGCCAGCAGTTCCCAGCGCCCACTTGGAAATGAGCAGTTCTTC. It encodes CASSSQRPLGNEQFF.

Details on this clonotype: One end of the junction does not line up with germline, which may come from a read error. For the CDR3, the DNA is TGTGCCAGCAGATCCGGGACAGTGAAAACTGAAGCTTTCTTT. Its translation is CASRSGTVKTEAFF. V gene TRBV7-9 combines with J gene TRBJ1-1; 7 positions match TRBD1. The CDR3 covers 14 residues. CDR1 and CDR2 from the germline V gene are SEHNR and FQNEAQ (reference sequence).

This clonotype has a handful of counts. The genes are TRBV12-3 or TRBV12-4 and TRBJ1-6; 7 bases line up with TRBD1. CDR3 length: 14 amino acids. V lost 6 bases, J lost 9 bases, and 8 bases stayed unmatched. CDR3 sequence (DNA): TGTGCCAGCAGCCCGGACAGGATCTCTTCACCCCTCCACTTT. Its translation: CASSPDRISSPLHF.

The chain recombines TRBV5-1 with TRBJ2-1; 7 bases match TRBD2. The CDR3 runs to 16 residues. The trim removed 0 bases at V and 10 bases at J, leaving 13 bases unmatched. Per the germline V gene, CDR1 is SGHRS and CDR2 is YFSETQ. CDR3: CASSLESRLAAGEQFF. CDR3 bases: TGCGCCAGCAGCTTGGAATCTAGACTAGCCGCAGGGGAGCAGTTCTTC.

Many counts were recorded for this clonotype. This chain uses TRBV20-1 with TRBJ2-2, with 10 nucleotides matching TRBD2. Germline lookup yields CDR1 DFQATT and CDR2 SNEGSKA (reference sequence). J gave up 3 bases and V 0 bases, and 4 bases lay outside the gene matches. The CDR3 is 16 residues long. CDR3 protein: CSARDSSGSDTGELFF. The CDR3 DNA sequence: TGCAGTGCTAGAGATTCTAGCGGGAGTGACACCGGGGAGCTGTTTTTT.

A few counts support this clonotype. V gene TRBV28 combines with J gene TRBJ2-7; D not resolved. Germline CDR1 and CDR2: MDHEN and SYDVKM. The CDR3 has 14 residues. V lost 2 bases, J lost 3 bases, and 11 bases lay in between. The CDR3 region is CASSLSLAGYEQYF. In nucleotides, the CDR3 is TGTGCCAGCAGTTTAAGTCTGGCCGGCTACGAGCAGTACTTC. Drawing the rest from reference TRBV28 and TRBJ2-7, the complete variable domain is DVKVTQSSRYLVKRTGEKVFLECVQDMDHENMFWYRQDPGLGLRLIYFSYDVKMKEKGDIPEGYSVSREKKERFSLILESASTNQTSMYLCASSLSLAGYEQYFGPGTRLTVT.